This T cell receptor beta chain was recovered during a study of Graves' ophthalmopathy and Graves' hyperthyroidism. At the level of the study: Researchers obtained peripheral blood at initial diagnosis, before any treatment had begun.

For repertoire sequencing, the TCR beta CDR3 regions were amplified from RNA transcripts. An initial RT-PCR round employing HTBI primers preceded a second-round multiplex PCR. One entry per CDR3 protein, called by TCRdb with MiXCR from the multiplex PCR reads. The sample contains 620,000 or so distinct CDR3 sequences, over 20% of which appear only once. Study-wide points: Most clonotypes expanded in thyroid above 0.001 frequency were present in blood too.

This clonotype was seen repeatedly, ten times or more. Its specificity is unknown. Material: peripheral blood. The source of this sequence is a woman aged 18-29 years with stable Graves' hyperthyroidism. Some clones in this sample may be carry-over from other donors' samples.

The CDR3 DNA is TGTGCCAGCAAACCGGGACACAGAGCCGAGCAGTACTTC. Encoded protein: CASKPGHRAEQYF. V gene TRBV12-3 or TRBV12-4 combines with J gene TRBJ2-7, with D possibly matching TRBD1 (6 bases). The CDR3 has 13 residues. V was trimmed by 7 bases and J by 6 bases, leaving 16 bases between them.